This TCR beta chain is from a study of patients and donors after allogeneic stem cell transplantation. The CDR3 has 16 residues. V lost 4 bases and J 5 bases, leaving 18 bases between the germline ends. The germline CDR1 and CDR2 sequences are SGHRS and YFSETQ. TCRdb analysed the RT-PCR reads with MiXCR anew, one entry per CDR3 protein. The sample carries some 87,000 distinct CDR3 sequences, roughly 48% recorded once. The sample was blood, either unsorted or a sorted T cell fraction (not recorded which). The receptor comes from a human donor who was either an allogeneic HSCT recipient or a stem cell or donor lymphocyte infusion donor (not recorded which). It is not recorded whose cells these are; they may come from a transplant donor. The chain has TRBV5-1 and TRBJ1-4; D may be TRBD1 (5 bases). The chain's CDR3 is CASSLTLGGINEKLFF. CDR3 in DNA: TGCGCCAGCAGCCTAACCCTCGGGGGAATAAATGAAAAACTGTTTTTT.